This passage covers 9 T cell receptor beta chains from one sample sequenced in a study of blood T cell repertoires in COVID-19. TCRdb's table, derived via immunoSEQ multiplex PCR, lists solely in-frame clones and lacks some. The top ten clones hold about 7% of a sample with nearly 350,000 clones, about 90% of them seen once. The sequenced sample was peripheral blood. The receptors come from a woman aged 70-85 years with COVID-19, enrolled during active disease.

This chain links TRBV3-1 (or the pseudogene TRBV3-2) with TRBJ2-5, with D unresolved. The germline gives CDR1 LGHDT, CDR2 YNNKEL (reference sequence). The V gene lost 0 bases and the J gene lost 2 bases, with 19 bases spanning the gap. CDR3 length: 18 residues. DNA for the CDR3: TGTGCCAGCAGCCAAGATCATCAGAAGTATAATAAACAAGAGACCCAGTACTTC. This sequence encodes CASSQDHQKYNKQETQYF.

This chain links TRBV24-1 with TRBJ1-1, with a weak D call TRBD1 (6 bases). V gave up 2 bases and J gave up 1 base, with 10 bases separating them. Germline V gene lookup returns CDR1 KGHDR and CDR2 SFDVKD. This CDR3 has 15 residues. Here the CDR3 DNA reads TGTGCCACCAGTGATTCTCGAGGGGGGAACACTGAAGCTTTCTTT. It yields the protein CATSDSRGGNTEAFF.

This clone was recorded only once. This chain links TRBV10-3 with TRBJ1-4; 9 bases line up with TRBD1. The CDR3 spans 14 residues. The junction had 7 bases not matched to a gene; V was cut back by 11 bases and J by 3 bases. CDR1 and CDR2 from the germline V gene are ENHRY and SYGVKD. The CDR3 sequence is CASRDREPNEKLFF. CDR3 DNA sequence: TGTGCCTCCAGGGACAGGGAACCTAATGAAAAACTGTTTTTT.

The chain recombines TRBV30 with TRBJ1-2; perhaps TRBD1 as D (5 bases). The germline gives CDR1 GTSNPN, CDR2 SVGIG (reference sequence). This CDR3 comprises 14 residues. V dropped 0 bases and J dropped 3 bases, with 11 bases sitting between them. CDR3 DNA sequence: TGTGCCTGGAGTGTAGGAAGGGGCGACTATGGCTACACCTTC. It yields the protein CAWSVGRGDYGYTF.

This chain links TRBV18 with TRBJ2-7; TRBD2 might be the D (7 bases). CDR3 size: 14 residues. In germline, CDR1 is KGHSH, CDR2 LQKENI. The V end was cut by 1 base, the J end by 6 bases, with 13 bases between. CDR3 loop: CASSPLPGEGEQYF. In DNA, the CDR3 is TGTGCCAGCTCACCACTTCCAGGGGAGGGCGAGCAGTACTTC.

The CDR3 bases are TGTGCCAGCAGCTTCGCTGGGACAGGGACCTACGAGCAGTACTTC. Encoded protein: CASSFAGTGTYEQYF. V gene TRBV5-5 combines with J gene TRBJ2-7; 9 bases align to TRBD1. The V segment lost 2 bases and the J segment 2 bases; nucleotides outside the gene matches: 5. The CDR3 contains 15 residues. Germline V gene lookup returns CDR1 SGHKS and CDR2 YYEKEE (reference sequence).

The CDR3 spells CAISDRAGEKLFF. The CDR3 nucleotides are TGTGCCATCTCTGACAGGGCTGGAGAAAAACTGTTTTTT. This chain connects TRBV10-3 to TRBJ1-4; 7 nucleotides align to TRBD1. V trimming: 8 bases; J trimming: 8 bases; junction bases outside the gene matches: 8. This CDR3 region has 13 residues. CDR1 is ENHRY, CDR2 SYGVKD, per germline.

V is TRBV25-1 and J is TRBJ2-7; D unresolved. In germline, CDR1 is MGHDK, CDR2 SYGVNS. The ends were cut back, 0 bases at V and 5 bases at J, with 5 bases in the middle. CDR3 length: 12 amino acids. The CDR3 loop reads CASSEYGHEQYF. CDR3 sequence (DNA): TGTGCCAGCAGTGAATACGGTCACGAGCAGTACTTC.

The chain links TRBV7-2 to TRBJ1-4; D ambiguous. This CDR3 contains 14 residues. V dropped 2 bases and J dropped 8 bases, with 12 bases sitting between them. Per germline, CDR1 SGHTA and CDR2 FQGNSA. The CDR3, as DNA: TGTGCCAGCAGCTTAACCAAGACTGGGGAAAAACTGTTTTTT. Translating it yields CASSLTKTGEKLFF.